This TCR beta chain was observed in a study of blood T cell repertoires in COVID-19. Study background: The study drew acute and convalescent COVID-19 samples from the United States, Italy and Spain. Nucleic acid was either cDNA or gDNA, and it came from T cells, B-cell-depleted T cells, or PBMCs.

With V trimmed by 4 bases and J by 2 bases, 8 bases remained unmatched. CDR3 size: 15 residues. The germline V gene has CDR1 SGDLS and CDR2 YYNGEE. Authors' analysis steps: Estimation of nucleated cell counts relied on the amplification of reference gene primers. Sequencing was performed with immunoSEQ multiplex PCR; in TCRdb, only in-frame clones are kept and a portion is missing. The DNA was the basis for D and trimming; V, J and clone size are from that table. This table holds roughly 240,000 clones, around 85% found once. The genes are TRBV9 and TRBJ2-7, with TRBD2 matching over 8 bases. The sequence was obtained from a woman aged 25 to 45 who had recovered from COVID-19. The sequenced material came from peripheral blood. The CDR3 region has the DNA TGTGCCAGCAGCACGAGTAGCGGGGCAACCTACGAGCAGTACTTC. This translates into CASSTSSGATYEQYF.